This T cell receptor beta chain came from a study of blood T cell repertoires in COVID-19. The overall study: COVID-19 samples from acute and convalescent phases originated in the United States, Italy and Spain. PBMCs, B-cell-depleted T cells, or T cells were the source of the cDNA or gDNA that made up the material.

The V gene end was trimmed by 3 bases and the J gene end by 7 bases; junction bases not matched to a gene: 12. The CDR3 is 17 residues long. Germline lookup yields CDR1 LNHDA and CDR2 SQIVND (reference sequence). Study processing details: How many nucleated cells were present was estimated from reference gene primer amplification. The repertoire was sequenced with immunoSEQ multiplex PCR; TCRdb's copy has only in-frame clones and lacks some. The V and J calls and clone size come from that table; D and trimming were worked out from the DNA. In the table there are fewer than 250,000 clones, 90% of which are singletons. Seattle's cohort entered during active infection and was followed longitudinally.

J is TRBJ1-2 and V is TRBV19, with 12 positions matching TRBD1. This sequence was found in a young man with COVID-19, enrolled during active disease. Sequencing was carried out using peripheral blood. In nucleotides, the CDR3 is TGTGCCAGTAGTATTAAGTCGGGGGACAGGGGGCTTCTTGGCTACACCTTC. Translating it yields CASSIKSGDRGLLGYTF.